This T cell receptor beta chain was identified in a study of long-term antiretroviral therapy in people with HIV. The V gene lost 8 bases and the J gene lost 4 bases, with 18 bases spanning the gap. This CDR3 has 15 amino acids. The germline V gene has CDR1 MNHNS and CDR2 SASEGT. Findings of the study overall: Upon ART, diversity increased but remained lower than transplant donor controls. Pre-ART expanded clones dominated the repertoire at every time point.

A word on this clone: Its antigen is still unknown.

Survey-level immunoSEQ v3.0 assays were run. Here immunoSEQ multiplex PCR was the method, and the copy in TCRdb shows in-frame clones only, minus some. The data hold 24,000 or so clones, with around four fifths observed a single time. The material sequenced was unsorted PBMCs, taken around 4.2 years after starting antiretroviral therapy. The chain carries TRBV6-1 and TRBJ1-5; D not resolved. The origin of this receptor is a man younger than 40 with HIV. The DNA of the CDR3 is TGTGCCAGCGCATGGACGAGGGATGGGAATCAGCCCCAGCATTTT. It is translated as CASAWTRDGNQPQHF.